Many counts were recorded for the clone carrying this T cell receptor beta chain. Its antigen is undetermined. Researchers amplified the TCR beta CDR3 regions from RNA transcripts. Primed by the HTBI set, a first-round RT-PCR was run on the TCR CDR3. Using its own MiXCR run on the multiplex PCR reads, TCRdb lists one record per CDR3 protein. The sample comprises approximately 640,000 distinct CDR3 sequences, 17% of which are singletons, and around 15% rests with the top ten. These data come from a study of T cells in Graves' hyperthyroidism and ophthalmopathy. Study-level background: Before any treatment, at initial diagnosis, peripheral blood was collected. Study results and limitations: Ophthalmopathy got predicted by the model a median roughly six months before its onset.

Hyperthyroidism in the patients, aged 18 to 65, was newly diagnosed and under 2 months in duration. Germline values: CDR1 MDHEN, CDR2 SYDVKM. The CDR3 runs to 15 residues. V trimming: 4 bases; J trimming: 4 bases; junction bases outside the gene matches: 6. The clonotype originates from a man aged 50-60 years with Graves' hyperthyroidism. V usage is TRBV28 and J usage is TRBJ2-2; TRBD1 agrees at 7 bases. Sequencing input: blood. Here the CDR3 DNA reads TGTGCCAGCAGTTCGAACAGGGGTCCCACCGGGGAGCTGTTTTTT. As protein: CASSSNRGPTGELFF.